These 6 T cell receptor beta chains were sequenced from one sample in a study of T cells after yellow fever vaccination. Each CDR3 protein gets one entry after TCRdb re-called the 5' RACE reads with MiXCR. Here the sample spans 150,000 to 200,000 distinct CDR3 sequences, around 9.7% being singletons. The sequenced sample was CD8+ T cells sorted from PBMCs, obtained 45 days after the yellow fever booster vaccination. The source of these receptors is a man aged 18 to 35 who received the YFV17D yellow fever vaccine.

This chain links TRBV4-3 with TRBJ1-4; possibly TRBD1 for D (5 bases). The CDR3 loop spans 15 amino acids. V shed 1 base and J shed 2 bases, with 8 bases lying between them. Germline lookup yields CDR1 LGHNA and CDR2 YSLEER. This CDR3 is CASSQGPGTNEKLFF. In DNA form, the CDR3 reads TGCGCCAGCAGCCAAGGTCCAGGGACTAATGAAAAACTGTTTTTT.

This clonotype was found many times. The chain uses TRBV28 and TRBJ1-6; no clear D. The germline V gene has CDR1 MDHEN and CDR2 SYDVKM. The V gene lost 2 bases and the J gene lost 8 bases, with 7 bases spanning the gap. CDR3 length: 13 amino acids. This chain's CDR3 is CASSLTRHSPLHF. The CDR3 coding sequence is TGTGCCAGCAGTTTAACCAGGCATTCACCCCTCCACTTT.

This clonotype was observed a handful of times. This chain uses TRBV12-3 or TRBV12-4 with TRBJ1-1; 7 bases are a match to TRBD1. Losses at the gene ends were 5 bases for V and 5 bases for J; bases not matched to a gene: 5. The CDR3 covers 13 residues. The CDR3 loop is CASSPGGETEAFF. The CDR3 DNA is TGTGCCAGCAGTCCAGGGGGGGAGACTGAAGCTTTCTTT.

The chain is built from TRBV9 and TRBJ1-2; no definite D call. V lost 1 base to trimming and J lost 7 bases, with 8 bases between them. The germline CDR1 and CDR2 sequences are SGDLS and YYNGEE. The CDR3 runs 12 residues. The chain's CDR3 is CASSVSRGGYTF. The CDR3 coding sequence is TGTGCCAGCAGCGTATCCCGGGGTGGCTACACCTTC. Variable domain in full (rest from reference TRBV9 and TRBJ1-2): DSGVTQTPKHLITATGQRVTLRCSPRSGDLSVYWYQQSLDQGLQFLIQYYNGEERAKGNILERFSAQQFPDLHSELNLSSLELGDSALYFCASSVSRGGYTFGSGTRLTVV.

V gene TRBV6-1 combines with J gene TRBJ2-7, with 11 bases that match TRBD1. The V gene's germline CDR1 is MNHNS and CDR2 SASEGT. V lost 0 bases to trimming and J lost 3 bases; unmatched junction nucleotides: 10. The CDR3 consists of 18 residues. The CDR3 reads CASSEAGQGAKGRYEQYF. CDR3 DNA: TGTGCCAGCAGTGAAGCTGGACAGGGGGCTAAGGGGCGCTACGAGCAGTACTTC.

This clonotype came up a few times. The rearrangement links TRBV4-2 to TRBJ2-2; unclear D gene. Germline CDR1 reads LGHNA; CDR2 reads YNFKEQ. The V gene lost 0 bases and the J gene lost 6 bases, with 11 bases spanning the gap. The CDR3 is made up of 15 amino acids. In nucleotides, the CDR3 is TGTGCCAGCAGCCAAGATCTCAGTGTAGCCGGGGAGCTGTTTTTT. It specifies CASSQDLSVAGELFF.